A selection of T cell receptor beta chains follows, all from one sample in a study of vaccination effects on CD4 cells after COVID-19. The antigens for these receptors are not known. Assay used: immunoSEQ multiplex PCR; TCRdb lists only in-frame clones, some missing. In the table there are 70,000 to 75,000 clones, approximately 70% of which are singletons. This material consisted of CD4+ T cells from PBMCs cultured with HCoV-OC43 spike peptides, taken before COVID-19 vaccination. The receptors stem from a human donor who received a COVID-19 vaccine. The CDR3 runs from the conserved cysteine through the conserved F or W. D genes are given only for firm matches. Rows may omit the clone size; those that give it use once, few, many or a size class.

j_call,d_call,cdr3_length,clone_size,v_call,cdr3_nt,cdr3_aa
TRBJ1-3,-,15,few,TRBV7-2,TGTGCCAGCAGCTTAGGCCTGAACTCTGGAAACACCATATATTTT,CASSLGLNSGNTIYF
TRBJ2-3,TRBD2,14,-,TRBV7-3,TGTGCCAGCAGCCCCGGGACTAGCGTAAATACGCAGTATTTT,CASSPGTSVNTQYF
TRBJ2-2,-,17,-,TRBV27,TGTGCCAGCAGTTCGATACCCGGGACACCTAACACCGGGGAGCTGTTTTTT,CASSSIPGTPNTGELFF
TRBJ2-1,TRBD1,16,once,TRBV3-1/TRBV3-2,TGTGCCAGCAGGATGGACAGGGGAGGCTCCTACAATGAGCAGTTCTTC,CASRMDRGGSYNEQFF
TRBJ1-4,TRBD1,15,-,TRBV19,TGTGCCAGTAGTCTCGGACAGGGGATCGCTGAAAAACTGTTTTTT,CASSLGQGIAEKLFF
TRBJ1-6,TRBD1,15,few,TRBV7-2,TGTGCCAGCAGCTCGACCGGGACAGGGTATTCACCCCTCCACTTT,CASSSTGTGYSPLHF
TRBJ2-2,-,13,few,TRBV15,TGTGCCACCAGCAGGCCCAACACCGGGGAGCTGTTTTTT,CATSRPNTGELFF
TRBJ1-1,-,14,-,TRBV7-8,TGTGCCAGCAGCTTACAGGGGCGCATCACTGAAGCTTTCTTT,CASSLQGRITEAFF
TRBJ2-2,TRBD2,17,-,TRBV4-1,TGCGCCAGCAGCCAAGGACTAGCGGGGGTGAACACCGGGGAGCTGTTTTTT,CASSQGLAGVNTGELFF
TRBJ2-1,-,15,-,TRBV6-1,TGTGCCAGCAGTGAGTACAGGGAATCCTACAATGAGCAGTTCTTC,CASSEYRESYNEQFF
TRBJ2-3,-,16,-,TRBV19,TGTGCCAGTAGTCATAGAGGCAGGGGCTACACAGATACGCAGTATTTT,CASSHRGRGYTDTQYF
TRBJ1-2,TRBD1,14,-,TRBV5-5,TGTGCCAGCAGTCACCCGGGACAGGGGTATGGCTACACCTTC,CASSHPGQGYGYTF
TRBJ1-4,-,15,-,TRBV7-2,TGTGCCAGCAGCTTCCTAGGGGGGGATAATGAAAAACTGTTTTTT,CASSFLGGDNEKLFF
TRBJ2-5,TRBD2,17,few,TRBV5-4,TGTGCCAGCAGTCTCTCGGGACTAGCGGGGGGCCGGGAGACCCAGTACTTC,CASSLSGLAGGRETQYF
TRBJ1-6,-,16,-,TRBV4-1,TGCGCCAGCAGCCAAGATGGCTGGAGTTATAATTCACCCCTCCACTTT,CASSQDGWSYNSPLHF
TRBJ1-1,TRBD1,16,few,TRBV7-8,TGTGCCAGCAGCTTAAGGGACAGGGGGCTGGGTACTGAAGCTTTCTTT,CASSLRDRGLGTEAFF
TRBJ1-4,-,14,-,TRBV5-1,TGCGCCAGCAGCTCTAGGGCCGGGGATGAAAAACTGTTTTTT,CASSSRAGDEKLFF
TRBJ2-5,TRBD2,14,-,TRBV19,TGTGCCAGCCGTCAATGGGGGGGAGCGGAGACCCAGTACTTC,CASRQWGGAETQYF
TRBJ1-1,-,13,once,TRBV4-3,TGCGCCAGCAGACGGGACGTGAACACTGAAGCTTTCTTT,CASRRDVNTEAFF
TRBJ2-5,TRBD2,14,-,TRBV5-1,TGCGCCAGCAGTAGTAGCGGGGGTCGGGAGACCCAGTACTTC,CASSSSGGRETQYF
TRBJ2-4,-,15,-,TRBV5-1,TGCGCCAGCAGGCCAGCAGGGGGGTCCAAAAACATTCAGTACTTC,CASRPAGGSKNIQYF
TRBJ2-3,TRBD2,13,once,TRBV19,TGTGCCAGTAACCAGCGGGGGGGAGATACGCAGTATTTT,CASNQRGGDTQYF
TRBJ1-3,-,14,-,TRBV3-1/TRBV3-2,TGTGCCAGCAGCCAAAAAGGGGCTGGAAACACCATATATTTT,CASSQKGAGNTIYF
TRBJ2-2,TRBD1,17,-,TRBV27,TGTGCCAGCAGTCCCGGACAGGGGTTCGCGGGCACCGGGGAGCTGTTTTTT,CASSPGQGFAGTGELFF
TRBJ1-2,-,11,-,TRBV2,TGTGCCAGCAGTGGGAGGGTAGGCTACACCTTC,CASSGRVGYTF
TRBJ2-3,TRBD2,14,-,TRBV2,TGTGCCAGCTCGACTAGCGGGGGGGCATATACGCAGTATTTT,CASSTSGGAYTQYF
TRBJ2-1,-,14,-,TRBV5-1,TGCGCCAGCACCCTGAGCCCAGGATGGGATGAGCAGTTCTTC,CASTLSPGWDEQFF
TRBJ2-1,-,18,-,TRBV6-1,TGTGCCAGCAGTGGAGACAGGATGTCAACGAGCTCCTACAATGAGCAGTTCTTC,CASSGDRMSTSSYNEQFF
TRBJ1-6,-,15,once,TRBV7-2,TGTGCCAGCAGCTTAGCGCCAGGGACAATTTCACCCCTCCACTTT,CASSLAPGTISPLHF